These 7 T cell receptor beta chains originate from one sample sequenced in a study of cytomegalovirus exposure and HLA in healthy donors. Researchers ran the PCR with 60 Vbeta and 13 Jbeta primers. Generated by immunoSEQ multiplex PCR, the TCRdb table keeps only in-frame clones and is missing some. Of more than 110,000 clones in the sample, 76% were seen once. Sample: PBMCs. The receptors originated from a man in his late teens or twenties in good health and CMV-seronegative.

The chain links TRBV9 to TRBJ1-1; the D gene is possibly TRBD1 (5 bases). Germline CDR1 reads SGDLS; CDR2 reads YYNGEE. The CDR3 sequence is 16 residues long. Trimming stripped 3 bases from V and 1 base from J, with 16 bases between. The CDR3 DNA reads as TGTGCCAGCAGCGATAGGGTCGGGGGACCGAACACTGAAGCTTTCTTT. Protein sequence: CASSDRVGGPNTEAFF.

The chain couples TRBV11-2 to TRBJ1-5, with D unclear. CDR3 length equals 16 residues. V lost 2 bases and J lost 4, with 15 bases in between. Looked up from germline, CDR1 is SGHAT and CDR2 is FQNNGV. The CDR3 DNA sequence: TGTGCCAGCAGCTTACTCCCAGGTAGAGGGAATCAGCCCCAGCATTTT. Protein sequence: CASSLLPGRGNQPQHF.

V usage is TRBV5-1 and J usage is TRBJ1-4, with D unresolved. Trimming shortened V by 5 bases and J by 8 bases, and 16 bases separated the two germline ends. The CDR3 loop spans 14 amino acids. Germline V gene lookup returns CDR1 SGHRS and CDR2 YFSETQ. Written as DNA, the CDR3 is TGCGCCAGCAGGCTTGGAGGGTCAAACGAAAAACTGTTTTTT. This translates into CASRLGGSNEKLFF.

This clone was recorded only once. The chain joins TRBV5-1 to TRBJ2-3; D might be TRBD2 (6 bases). V was pared by 5 bases and J by 2 bases, with 9 bases between. Germline CDR1 reads SGHRS; CDR2 reads YFSETQ. This CDR3 region has 13 residues. In nucleotides, the CDR3 is TGCGCCAGCAGTCCGGGGGTCACAGATACGCAGTATTTT. Its protein is CASSPGVTDTQYF.

In this sample, this clone turned up once. CDR3 in amino acids: CASSGLSGSTDTQYF. CDR3 nucleotide sequence: TGTGCCAGCAGCGGCCTTAGCGGTAGCACAGATACGCAGTATTTT. The chain has TRBV2 and TRBJ2-3; the D gene is possibly TRBD2 (6 bases). Germline loops: CDR1 SNHLY, CDR2 FYNNEI. The CDR3 spans 15 residues. Trimming took 6 bases from V and 0 from J, leaving 13 bases between them.

The CDR3 reads CASSPLSYEQYF. Written as DNA, the CDR3 is TGTGCCAGCAGTCCACTTTCCTACGAGCAGTACTTC. The chain uses TRBV28 and TRBJ2-7; D ambiguous. This CDR3 has 12 residues. V lost 5 bases and J lost 1, with 6 bases in between. Per germline, CDR1 MDHEN and CDR2 SYDVKM.

CDR3 sequence (DNA): TGTGCCTGGAGTGCCCATACAGGGGTAGCACAGCCCCAGCATTTT. Protein product: CAWSAHTGVAQPQHF. The chain uses TRBV30 and TRBJ1-5; 7 bases fit TRBD1. After removal of 1 base from V and 7 bases from J, the junction contained 10 bases not matched to a gene. Looked up from germline, CDR1 is GTSNPN and CDR2 is SVGIG (reference sequence). There are 15 residues in the CDR3.